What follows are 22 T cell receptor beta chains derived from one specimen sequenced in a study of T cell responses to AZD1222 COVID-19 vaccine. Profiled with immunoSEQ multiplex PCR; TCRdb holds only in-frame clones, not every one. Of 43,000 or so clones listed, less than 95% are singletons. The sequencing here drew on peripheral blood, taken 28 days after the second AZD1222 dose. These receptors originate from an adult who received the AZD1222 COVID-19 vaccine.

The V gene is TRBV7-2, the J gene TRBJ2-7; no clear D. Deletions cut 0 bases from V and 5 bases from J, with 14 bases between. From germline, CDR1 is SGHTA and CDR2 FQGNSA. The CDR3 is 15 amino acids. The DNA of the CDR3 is TGTGCCAGCAGCTTAGCATTTCAGAATCCCGACGAGCAGTACTTC. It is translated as CASSLAFQNPDEQYF. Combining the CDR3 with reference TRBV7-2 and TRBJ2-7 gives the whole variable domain GAGVSQSPSNKVTEKGKDVELRCDPISGHTALYWYRQSLGQGLEFLIYFQGNSAPDKSGLPSDRFSAERTGGSVSTLTIQRTQQEDSAVYLCASSLAFQNPDEQYFGPGTRLTVT.

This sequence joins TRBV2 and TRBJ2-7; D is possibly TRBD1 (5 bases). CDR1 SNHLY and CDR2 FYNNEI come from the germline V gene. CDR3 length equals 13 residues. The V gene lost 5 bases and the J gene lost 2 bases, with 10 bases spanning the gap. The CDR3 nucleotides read TGTGCCAGCAGTCGGGCAGGGACCTACGAGCAGTACTTC. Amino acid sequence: CASSRAGTYEQYF.

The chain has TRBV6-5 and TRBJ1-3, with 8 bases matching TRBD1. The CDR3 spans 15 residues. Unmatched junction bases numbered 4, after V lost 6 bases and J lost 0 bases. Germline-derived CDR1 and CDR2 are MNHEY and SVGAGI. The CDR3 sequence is CASRGDRSSGNTIYF. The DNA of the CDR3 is TGTGCCAGCAGAGGGGACAGGAGCTCTGGAAACACCATATATTTT.

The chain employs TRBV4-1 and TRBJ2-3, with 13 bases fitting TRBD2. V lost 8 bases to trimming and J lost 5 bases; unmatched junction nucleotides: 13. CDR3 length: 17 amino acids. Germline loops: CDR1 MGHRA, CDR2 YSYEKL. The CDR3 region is CASRGGRLAGGLDTQYF. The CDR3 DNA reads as TGCGCCAGCCGCGGAGGAAGACTAGCGGGGGGCTTAGATACGCAGTATTTT.

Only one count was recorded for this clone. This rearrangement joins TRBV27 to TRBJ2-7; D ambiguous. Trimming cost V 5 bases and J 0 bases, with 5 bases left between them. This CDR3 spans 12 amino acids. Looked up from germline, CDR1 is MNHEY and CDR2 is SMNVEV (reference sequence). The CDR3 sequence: CASSPSSYEQYF. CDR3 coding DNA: TGTGCCAGCAGTCCAAGCTCCTACGAGCAGTACTTC.

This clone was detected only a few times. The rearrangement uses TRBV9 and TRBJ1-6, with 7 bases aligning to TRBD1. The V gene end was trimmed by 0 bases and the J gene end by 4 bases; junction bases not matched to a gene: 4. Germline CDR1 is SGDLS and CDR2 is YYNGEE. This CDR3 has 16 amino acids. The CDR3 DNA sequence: TGTGCCAGCAGCGTAGAGGCGACAGGGTATAATTCACCCCTCCACTTT. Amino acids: CASSVEATGYNSPLHF.

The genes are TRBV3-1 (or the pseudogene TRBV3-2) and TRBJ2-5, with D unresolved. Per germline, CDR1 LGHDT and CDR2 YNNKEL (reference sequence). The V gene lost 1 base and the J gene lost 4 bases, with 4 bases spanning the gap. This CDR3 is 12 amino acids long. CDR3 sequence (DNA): TGTGCCAGCAGCCAAGGCCCAGAGACCCAGTACTTC. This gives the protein CASSQGPETQYF.

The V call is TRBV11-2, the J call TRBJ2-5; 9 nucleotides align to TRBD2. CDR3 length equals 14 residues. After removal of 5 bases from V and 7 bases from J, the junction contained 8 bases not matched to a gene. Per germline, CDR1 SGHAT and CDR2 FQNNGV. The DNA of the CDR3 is TGTGCCAGCAGCCCTAGCGGGGCCCGGTGGACCCAGTACTTC. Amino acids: CASSPSGARWTQYF.

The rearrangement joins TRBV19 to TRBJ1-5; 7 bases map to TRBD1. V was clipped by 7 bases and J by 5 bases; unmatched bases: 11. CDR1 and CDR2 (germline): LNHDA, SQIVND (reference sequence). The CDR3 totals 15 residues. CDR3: CASTPRYRGDQPQHF. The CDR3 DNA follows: TGTGCCAGTACCCCGCGATACAGGGGAGATCAGCCCCAGCATTTT. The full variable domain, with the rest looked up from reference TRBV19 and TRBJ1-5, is DGGITQSPKYLFRKEGQNVTLSCEQNLNHDAMYWYRQDPGQGLRLIYYSQIVNDFQKGDIAEGYSVSREKKESFPLTVTSAQKNPTAFYLCASTPRYRGDQPQHFGDGTRLSIL.

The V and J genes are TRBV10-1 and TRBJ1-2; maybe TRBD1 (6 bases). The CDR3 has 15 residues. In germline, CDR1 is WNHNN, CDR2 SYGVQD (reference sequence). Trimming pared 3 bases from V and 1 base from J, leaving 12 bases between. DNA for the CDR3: TGCGCCAGCAGTGACCTTGGACAGAGTAACTATGGCTACACCTTC. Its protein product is CASSDLGQSNYGYTF.

The CDR3 loop reads CASSQEGWNEKLFF. DNA for the CDR3: TGTGCCAGCAGCCAAGAGGGATGGAATGAAAAACTGTTTTTT. This sequence joins TRBV14 and TRBJ1-4; D is ambiguous. In germline, CDR1 is SGHDN, CDR2 FVKESK. Trimming stripped 0 bases from V and 5 bases from J, with 7 bases between. The CDR3 has 14 amino acids. Using reference TRBV14 and TRBJ1-4 for the parts outside the CDR3, the full variable domain is EAGVTQFPSHSVIEKGQTVTLRCDPISGHDNLYWYRRVMGKEIKFLLHFVKESKQDESGMPNNRFLAERTGGTYSTLKVQPAELEDSGVYFCASSQEGWNEKLFFGSGTQLSVL.

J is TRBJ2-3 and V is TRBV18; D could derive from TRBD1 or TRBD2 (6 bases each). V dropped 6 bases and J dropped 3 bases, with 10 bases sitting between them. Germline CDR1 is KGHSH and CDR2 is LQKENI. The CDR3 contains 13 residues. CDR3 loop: CASSQGGTDTQYF. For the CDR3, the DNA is TGTGCCAGCTCCCAAGGGGGGACAGATACGCAGTATTTT.

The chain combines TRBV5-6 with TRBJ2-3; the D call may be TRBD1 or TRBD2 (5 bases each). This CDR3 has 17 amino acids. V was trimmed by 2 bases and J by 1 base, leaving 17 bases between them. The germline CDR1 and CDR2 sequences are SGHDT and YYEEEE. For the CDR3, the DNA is TGTGCCAGCAGCTTAATATCGGCAGGGAGTGGCACAGATACGCAGTATTTT. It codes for CASSLISAGSGTDTQYF. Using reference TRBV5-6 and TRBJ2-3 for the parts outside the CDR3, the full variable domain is DAGVTQSPTHLIKTRGQQVTLRCSPKSGHDTVSWYQQALGQGPQFIFQYYEEEERQRGNFPDRFSGHQFPNYSSELNVNALLLGDSALYLCASSLISAGSGTDTQYFGPGTRLTVL.

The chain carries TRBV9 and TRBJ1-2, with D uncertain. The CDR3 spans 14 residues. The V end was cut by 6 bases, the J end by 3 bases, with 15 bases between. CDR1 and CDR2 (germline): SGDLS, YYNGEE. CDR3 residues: CASKKYGEDYGYTF. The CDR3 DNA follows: TGTGCCAGCAAGAAGTACGGGGAGGACTATGGCTACACCTTC.

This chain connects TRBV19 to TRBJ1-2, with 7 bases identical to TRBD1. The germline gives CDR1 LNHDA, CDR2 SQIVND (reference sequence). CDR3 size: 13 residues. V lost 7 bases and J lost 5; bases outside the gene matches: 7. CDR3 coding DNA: TGTGCCAGTACCCTACTACAGGGGTATGGCTACACCTTC. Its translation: CASTLLQGYGYTF.

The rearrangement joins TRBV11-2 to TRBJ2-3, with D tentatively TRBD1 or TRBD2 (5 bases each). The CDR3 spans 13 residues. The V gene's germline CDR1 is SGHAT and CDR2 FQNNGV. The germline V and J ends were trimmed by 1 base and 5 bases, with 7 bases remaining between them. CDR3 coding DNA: TGTGCCAGCAGCTTAGCGGGGCAAGATACGCAGTATTTT. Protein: CASSLAGQDTQYF.

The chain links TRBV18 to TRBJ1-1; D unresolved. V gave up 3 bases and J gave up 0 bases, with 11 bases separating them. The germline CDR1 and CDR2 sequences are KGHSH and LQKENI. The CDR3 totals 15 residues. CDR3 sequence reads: CASSPTESMNTEAFF. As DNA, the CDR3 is TGTGCCAGCTCACCTACAGAGTCCATGAACACTGAAGCTTTCTTT.

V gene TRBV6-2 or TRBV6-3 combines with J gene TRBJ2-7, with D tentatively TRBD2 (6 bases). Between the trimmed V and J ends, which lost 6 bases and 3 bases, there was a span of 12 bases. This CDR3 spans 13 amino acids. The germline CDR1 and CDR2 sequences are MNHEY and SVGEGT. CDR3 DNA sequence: TGTGCCAGCAGCATCGGGACTTTCTACGAGCAGTACTTC. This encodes CASSIGTFYEQYF.

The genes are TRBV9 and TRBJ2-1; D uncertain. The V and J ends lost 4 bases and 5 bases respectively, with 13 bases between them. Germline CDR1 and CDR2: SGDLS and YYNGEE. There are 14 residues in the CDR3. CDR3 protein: CASSPHVGDNEQFF. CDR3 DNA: TGTGCCAGCAGCCCCCATGTGGGTGACAATGAGCAGTTCTTC.

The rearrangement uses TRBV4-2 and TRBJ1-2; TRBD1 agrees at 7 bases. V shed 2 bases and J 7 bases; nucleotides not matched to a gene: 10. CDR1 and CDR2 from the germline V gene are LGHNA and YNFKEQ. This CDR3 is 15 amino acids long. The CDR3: CASSQPTRQGSGYTF. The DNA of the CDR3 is TGTGCCAGCAGCCAACCAACACGACAGGGCAGTGGCTACACCTTC.

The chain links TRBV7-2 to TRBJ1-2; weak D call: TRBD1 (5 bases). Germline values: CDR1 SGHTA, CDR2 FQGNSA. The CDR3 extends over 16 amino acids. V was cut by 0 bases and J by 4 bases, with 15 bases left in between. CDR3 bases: TGTGCCAGCAGCTTAGCGTCTCAGGGAGGGAGCTATGGCTACACCTTC. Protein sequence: CASSLASQGGSYGYTF. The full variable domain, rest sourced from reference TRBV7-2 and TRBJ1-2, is GAGVSQSPSNKVTEKGKDVELRCDPISGHTALYWYRQSLGQGLEFLIYFQGNSAPDKSGLPSDRFSAERTGGSVSTLTIQRTQQEDSAVYLCASSLASQGGSYGYTFGSGTRLTVV.

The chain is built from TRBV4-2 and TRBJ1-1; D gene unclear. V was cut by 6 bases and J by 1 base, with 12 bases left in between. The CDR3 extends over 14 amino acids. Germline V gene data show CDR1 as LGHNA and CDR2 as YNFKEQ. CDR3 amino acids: CASRETMGNTEAFF. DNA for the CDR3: TGTGCCAGCAGAGAAACGATGGGGAACACTGAAGCTTTCTTT.